Each of the 2 T cell receptor beta chains below was sequenced from the same sample in a study of T cells in Graves' hyperthyroidism and ophthalmopathy. Amplification yielded TCR beta CDR3 regions, with RNA transcripts as the source. An initial round of RT-PCR targeting the TCR CDR3 relied on the HTBI primer set. TCRdb ran MiXCR on the multiplex PCR reads and lists one entry per CDR3 protein. The table has about 600,000 distinct CDR3 sequences, about 14% seen once. Sequencing was done on a sample of blood. The receptors stem from a woman in her forties or fifties with Graves' ophthalmopathy.

This clonotype was recorded at least ten times. The V gene is TRBV5-1, the J gene TRBJ2-2; D uncertain. The germline V and J ends were trimmed by 2 bases and 0 bases, with 8 bases remaining between them. CDR1 and CDR2 from the germline V gene are SGHRS and YFSETQ. The CDR3 extends over 15 amino acids. CDR3 residues: CASSLRRANTGELFF. In DNA form, the CDR3 reads TGCGCCAGCAGCTTACGAAGAGCGAACACCGGGGAGCTGTTTTTT. Drawing the rest from reference TRBV5-1 and TRBJ2-2, the complete variable domain is KAGVTQTPRYLIKTRGQQVTLSCSPISGHRSVSWYQQTPGQGLQFLFEYFSETQRNKGNFPGRFSGRQFSNSRSEMNVSTLELGDSALYLCASSLRRANTGELFFGEGSRLTVL.

On this clonotype itself: A clone one base away is much larger, so this may be a read error. The V gene is TRBV7-9, the J gene TRBJ2-7; 9 bases fit TRBD2. CDR1 is SEHNR, CDR2 FQNEAQ, per germline (reference sequence). This CDR3 is built from 15 residues. V shed 1 base, J shed 5 bases, and the junction held 6 bases outside the gene matches. As DNA, the CDR3 is TGTGCCAGCAGCTTAGTTGGCGGGAGGGTCGACGAGCAGTACTTC. Its protein is CASSLVGGRVDEQYF.